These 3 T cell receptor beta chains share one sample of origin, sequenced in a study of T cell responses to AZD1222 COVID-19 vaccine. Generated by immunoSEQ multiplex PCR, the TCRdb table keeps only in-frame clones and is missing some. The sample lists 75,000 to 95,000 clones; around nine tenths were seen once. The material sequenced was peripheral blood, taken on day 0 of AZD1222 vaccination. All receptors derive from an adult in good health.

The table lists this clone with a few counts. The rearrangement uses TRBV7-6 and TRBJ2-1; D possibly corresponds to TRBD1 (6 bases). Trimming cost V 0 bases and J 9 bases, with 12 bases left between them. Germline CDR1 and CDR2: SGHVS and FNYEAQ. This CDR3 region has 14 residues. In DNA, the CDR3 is TGTGCCAGCAGCTTAGCGTCCAGGGGTGGTGAGCAGTTCTTC. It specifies CASSLASRGGEQFF.

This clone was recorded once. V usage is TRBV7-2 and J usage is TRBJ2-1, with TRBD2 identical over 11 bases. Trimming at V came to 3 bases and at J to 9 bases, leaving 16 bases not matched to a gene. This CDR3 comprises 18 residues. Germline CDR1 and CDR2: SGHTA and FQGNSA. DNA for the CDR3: TGTGCCAGCAGCTTTAGTTCTAGCGGGGGGCCCGACCGGGGTGAGCAGTTCTTC. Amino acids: CASSFSSSGGPDRGEQFF. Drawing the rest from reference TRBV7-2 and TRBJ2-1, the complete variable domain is GAGVSQSPSNKVTEKGKDVELRCDPISGHTALYWYRQSLGQGLEFLIYFQGNSAPDKSGLPSDRFSAERTGGSVSTLTIQRTQQEDSAVYLCASSFSSSGGPDRGEQFFGPGTRLTVL.

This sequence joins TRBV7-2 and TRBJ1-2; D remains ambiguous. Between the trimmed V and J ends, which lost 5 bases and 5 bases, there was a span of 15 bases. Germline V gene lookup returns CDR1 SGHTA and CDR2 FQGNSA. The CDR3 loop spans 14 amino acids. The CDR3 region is CASSPNGPWYGYTF. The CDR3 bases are TGTGCCAGCAGCCCTAATGGGCCATGGTATGGCTACACCTTC.